This T cell receptor beta chain was captured in a study of vaccination effects on CD4 cells after COVID-19. Study details: Following the second dose by a median of 72 days, the post-vaccine samples were obtained.

Using immunoSEQ multiplex PCR, the repertoire was profiled, and TCRdb retains in-frame clones only, with some absent. The sample has about 17,000 clones; approximately 82% are singletons. Trimming left V 0 bases short and J 11 bases short, with 21 bases between. This CDR3 contains 16 residues. The germline V gene has CDR1 SGHDT and CDR2 YYEEEE. ViraFEST assay sequencing came after antigen-specific CD4+ T cells were expanded with viral peptide pools. Cells that had been cultured for approximately ten days were the source of isolated CD4+ T cells. PCR-confirmed SARS-CoV-2 infection occurred in the person between March and December 2020. Either the mRNA-1273 or the BNT162b2 vaccine was given to participants as two doses. Details on this clone: Its specificity is unknown.

The gene calls are TRBV5-6 and TRBJ1-5; D is possibly TRBD1 (5 bases). Material: CD4+ T cells from PBMCs cultured with SARS-CoV-2 spike peptides, obtained after COVID-19 vaccination. The sequence came from a human donor who had a prior SARS-CoV-2 infection. The CDR3 region has the DNA TGTGCCAGCAGCTTGGGCCCTGGCGGCTTGGGGGGGGCCCAGCATTTT. This translates into CASSLGPGGLGGAQHF.